Sequencing of this T cell receptor (beta chain) was carried out in a study of blood T cell repertoires in COVID-19. The wider study: The United States, Italy and Spain supplied acute and convalescent COVID-19 samples.

In the authors' methods: Reference gene primer amplification in the assay estimated nucleated cell counts. Method: immunoSEQ multiplex PCR; TCRdb's copy keeps in-frame clones and lacks some. The D gene and trimming were derived from the DNA, and the V and J assignments and clone size from that table. The sample holds approximately 200,000 clones; 85% are singletons and the top ten take roughly a sixth. Self-reported history from a screening survey and questionnaire set each donor's cohort. Symptom resolution, clearance, or two negative PCRs marked donors in Cohort 3 as recovered. The source material was PBMCs or T cells enriched from blood (not recorded which). This TCR came from a man in his forties or fifties who had recovered from COVID-19.

As DNA, the CDR3 is TGTGCCAGCAGGGGGGACAGGGCGAATGAGCAGTTCTTC. Its translation: CASRGDRANEQFF. The rearrangement uses TRBV27 and TRBJ2-1, with TRBD1 identical over 9 bases. The CDR3 runs 13 residues. J gave up 7 bases and V 6 bases, and 4 bases lay outside the gene matches. The germline gives CDR1 MNHEY, CDR2 SMNVEV (reference sequence).